The 5 T cell receptor beta chains below all came from one sample that was sequenced in a study of Ad26.COV2.S vaccination and SARS-CoV-2 variants (dated by TCRdb to about 2021). According to the study, the label for this sample's treatment or condition signals: about 20 received Ad26.COV2.S at low or high dose, single or two shots; several received placebo; per-sample allocation not given. For vaccine and placebo recipients, the sequenced repertoires came from samples collected on day 63 after the first injection. Receptors were amplified or captured by the immunoSEQ multiplex PCR assay. In TCRdb, the immuneACCESS table is reduced to in-frame sequences with V and J assigned. These tables do not hold every clone; where another copy was compared, an unresolved V gene accounts for under half, and the others remain unexplained. Recorded for this sample are roughly 300,000 clones; roughly 90% of them occurred a single time. 6.4% of the sample goes to the ten largest clones.

This sample comprised peripheral blood, obtained in a trial of Ad26.COV2.S vaccine versus placebo. The receptors here all came from a person between 18 and 60 years old who received the Ad26.COV2.S COVID-19 vaccine or a placebo.

The rearrangement links TRBV19 to TRBJ1-1; no clear D gene. Trimming stripped 5 bases from V and 0 bases from J, with 25 bases between. The germline gives CDR1 LNHDA, CDR2 SQIVND (reference sequence). The CDR3 has 19 amino acids. The CDR3 DNA reads TGTGCCAGTAGTGGTAATGTAGCTAAACCCCTCTTCATGAACACTGAAGCTTTCTTT. Translating it yields CASSGNVAKPLFMNTEAFF. Full variable domain (rest looked up from reference TRBV19 and TRBJ1-1): DGGITQSPKYLFRKEGQNVTLSCEQNLNHDAMYWYRQDPGQGLRLIYYSQIVNDFQKGDIAEGYSVSREKKESFPLTVTSAQKNPTAFYLCASSGNVAKPLFMNTEAFFGQGTRLTVV.

This clone was detected once. The chain uses TRBV5-6 and TRBJ1-1, with TRBD1 matching 10 bases. The germline V gene encodes CDR1 SGHDT and CDR2 YYEEEE. With V trimmed by 0 bases and J by 4 bases, 0 bases remained unmatched. The CDR3 is 14 residues long. The CDR3 protein is CASSLGTGGTEAFF. The CDR3 region has the DNA TGTGCCAGCAGCTTGGGGACAGGGGGCACTGAAGCTTTCTTT.

This clone was counted a single time. The gene calls are TRBV29-1 and TRBJ1-4, with D hard to call. Looked up from germline, CDR1 is SQVTM and CDR2 is ANQGSEA. Trimming left V 5 bases short and J 8 bases short, with 15 bases between. The CDR3 has 13 residues. CDR3 loop: CSVISTRREKLFF. The CDR3 region has the DNA TGCAGCGTTATTAGTACGCGGAGGGAAAAACTGTTTTTT.

CDR3 sequence: CASSAKVQGAEAFF. CDR3 in DNA: TGTGCCAGTAGTGCTAAAGTCCAGGGCGCTGAAGCTTTCTTT. The chain links TRBV19 to TRBJ1-1; maybe TRBD1 (5 bases). Trimming removed 5 bases at V and 6 bases at J, with 16 bases between. CDR1 is LNHDA, CDR2 SQIVND, per germline (reference sequence). This CDR3 region has 14 residues.

This CDR3 reads CASSRAPTQAATNYGYTF. The CDR3 coding sequence is TGCGCCAGCAGCCGCGCCCCGACGCAAGCCGCAACTAACTATGGCTACACCTTC. V is TRBV5-1 and J is TRBJ1-2; D is unresolved. This CDR3 is built from 18 residues. Germline V lookup: CDR1 SGHRS, CDR2 YFSETQ. Trimming shortened V by 4 bases and J by 0 bases, and 22 bases separated the two germline ends.